The clone carrying this T cell receptor (beta chain) was found many times. The authors built TCR beta libraries using iRepertoire HTBI primers and Arm-PCR of CDR3 regions. TCRdb re-analysed the multiplex PCR reads in MiXCR, keeping a single row per CDR3 protein. The repertoire holds hundreds of thousands of distinct CDR3 sequences, with 16% as singletons. Indicated time point: newly diagnosed GD, antithyroid drugs for less than 3 months. Extracted RNA from PBMCs served as the source of the TCR library. The sample comes from a study of regulatory T cells in long-lasting Graves disease. Looked up from germline, CDR1 is MNHNS and CDR2 is SASEGT. The CDR3 extends over 17 amino acids. V dropped 0 bases and J dropped 6; count of bases not matched to a gene: 10. These data also featured in a second study, about T cells in Graves' hyperthyroidism and ophthalmopathy.

The source is a man aged 40-49 years with Graves disease. The chain links TRBV6-1 to TRBJ2-2, with TRBD1 matching over 7 bases. The sample was peripheral blood mononuclear cells (PBMCs), taken at new diagnosis, from a patient treated with antithyroid drugs. The CDR3 region is CASSEAAYRGSAGELFF. The CDR3 DNA sequence: TGTGCCAGCAGTGAAGCGGCGTACAGGGGAAGCGCCGGGGAGCTGTTTTTT.